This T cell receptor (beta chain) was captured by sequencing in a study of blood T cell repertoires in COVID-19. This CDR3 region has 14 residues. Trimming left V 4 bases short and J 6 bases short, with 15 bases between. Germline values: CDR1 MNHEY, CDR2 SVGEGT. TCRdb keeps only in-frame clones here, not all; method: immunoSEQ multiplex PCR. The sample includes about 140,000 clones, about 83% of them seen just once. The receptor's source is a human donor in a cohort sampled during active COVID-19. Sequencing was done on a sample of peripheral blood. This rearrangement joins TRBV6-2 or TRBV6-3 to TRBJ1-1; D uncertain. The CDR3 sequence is CASSFGRDRAEAFF. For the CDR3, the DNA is TGTGCCAGCAGTTTTGGGAGGGATAGAGCTGAAGCTTTCTTT.